This TCR beta chain was recovered during a study of memory CD4+ T cells and cytomegalovirus serostatus. The sort gate was single viable CD3+CD4+CD8-CD45RO+ cells for memory CD4+ T cells. Turning to this clone: The junction shows a germline mismatch at one end, possibly a read error.

TCRdb keeps only in-frame clones here, not all; method: immunoSEQ multiplex PCR. In the table there are 25,000 to 30,000 clones, over 70% of which are singletons. The CDR3 extends over 14 amino acids. The germline V gene encodes CDR1 SGHTA and CDR2 FQGNSA. The chain recombines TRBV7-2 with TRBJ2-4, with D perhaps given as TRBD1 or TRBD2 (5 bases each). Sequencing was carried out using memory CD4+ T cells from blood. The TCR comes from an adult in good health and CMV-seronegative. Here the CDR3 DNA reads TGTGCCAGCAGCTTACAGACAACCGGGACGCCTGTATTCTTC. It translates to CASSLQTTGTPVFF. The whole variable domain, filled in from reference TRBV7-2 and TRBJ2-4, reads GAGVSQSPSNKVTEKGKDVELRCDPISGHTALYWYRQSLGQGLEFLIYFQGNSAPDKSGLPSDRFSAERTGGSVSTLTIQRTQQEDSAVYLCASSLQTTGTPVFFGAGTRLSVL.